These T cell receptor beta chains were read from a single sample in a study of T cell responses to AZD1222 COVID-19 vaccine. TCRdb's copy holds only in-frame clones and misses some; the assay was immunoSEQ multiplex PCR. Of 100,000 to 150,000 clones in the sample, 80% to 90% are singletons; the top ten hold about 17%. Sequencing was performed on peripheral blood, taken on day 0 of MenACWY control vaccination. The receptors come from an adult in good health. Each CDR3 is given with its conserved first and last residue. D genes are given only for firm matches.

v_call: TRBV29-1
j_call: TRBJ1-6
d_call: NA
cdr3_aa: CSVWWWGPLHF

v_call: TRBV5-4
j_call: TRBJ2-1
d_call: TRBD2
cdr3_aa: CASSLGTSGYNEQFF

v_call: TRBV5-4
j_call: TRBJ2-1
d_call: NA
cdr3_aa: CASSFRDTRNEQFF

v_call: TRBV12-3/TRBV12-4
j_call: TRBJ1-5
d_call: NA
cdr3_aa: CASSLSENQPQHF

v_call: TRBV5-4
j_call: TRBJ1-4
d_call: NA
cdr3_aa: CASSLSFNSNEKLFF

v_call: TRBV5-1
j_call: TRBJ1-1
d_call: NA
cdr3_aa: CASSLVTVTNTEAFF

v_call: TRBV24-1
j_call: TRBJ1-2
d_call: TRBD1
cdr3_aa: CATSGTGAGYTF

v_call: TRBV5-1
j_call: TRBJ2-2
d_call: NA
cdr3_aa: CASTLAGIANTGELFF

v_call: TRBV2
j_call: TRBJ2-7
d_call: TRBD1
cdr3_aa: CASRRDRGEQYF

v_call: TRBV19
j_call: TRBJ1-5
d_call: NA
cdr3_aa: CASSRTLTRERNQPQHF

v_call: TRBV2
j_call: TRBJ2-7
d_call: NA
cdr3_aa: CASIGGGSGQYF

v_call: TRBV5-1
j_call: TRBJ1-2
d_call: NA
cdr3_aa: CASSLVDSLYGYTF

v_call: TRBV2
j_call: TRBJ2-1
d_call: TRBD2
cdr3_aa: CASNGLAGGLYNEQFF

v_call: TRBV6-5
j_call: TRBJ2-2
d_call: NA
cdr3_aa: CASSYSITGYTGELFF

v_call: TRBV5-1
j_call: TRBJ2-7
d_call: TRBD2
cdr3_aa: CASSLVGGRPAYEQYF

v_call: TRBV3-1/TRBV3-2
j_call: TRBJ1-2
d_call: NA
cdr3_aa: CASSTGTLGYTF

v_call: TRBV7-3
j_call: TRBJ2-6
d_call: NA
cdr3_aa: CASSLIRVGSGTSSGANVLTF

v_call: TRBV11-2
j_call: TRBJ1-1
d_call: TRBD1
cdr3_aa: CASTPGTGRAFF